Below are 21 T cell receptor beta chains sequenced from a single sample in a study of blood T cells in healthy people across ages (dated by TCRdb to 2014 to 2015). The protocol used for the library was 5' RACE. Sequenced using an Illumina HiSeq 2500. The second PCR ran for roughly 7 to 11 cycles and used a J-beta primer mix along with a sample-barcoded 5' primer. In TCRdb, the public reads were trimmed at Q25 with fastp and aligned with MiXCR, with productive beta chains retained. Rows matching on CDR3 protein sequence are summarized as one entry with the most common DNA and genes. In all, the sample holds approximately 770,000 distinct CDR3 sequences, and about three fifths of those were seen once. Of the sample, around 22% is held by the ten largest clones. Sequencing input: blood. These receptors came from a man aged 25 to 45 in good health.

The chain carries TRBV9 and TRBJ1-1, with D possibly TRBD1 on 6 matching bases. Trimming took off 3 bases at V and 3 bases at J, with 15 bases between the two ends. The CDR3 length is 15 residues. The germline gives CDR1 SGDLS, CDR2 YYNGEE. As DNA, the CDR3 is TGTGCCAGCAGCGCGTGGGGGGGGGCTCACACTGAAGCTTTCTTT. It specifies CASSAWGGAHTEAFF.

Regarding this clonotype: Relative to the germline gene, one junction end is altered; a read error may explain this. The V and J genes are TRBV5-8 and TRBJ2-7; D unclear. Looked up from germline, CDR1 is SGHTS and CDR2 is YDEGEE. The CDR3 is 11 amino acids. The CDR3 here is CASRDAYGQYF. CDR3 sequence (DNA): TGTGCCAGCAGAGATGCTTACGGGCAGTACTTC.

This clonotype was observed a handful of times. The chain employs TRBV20-1 and TRBJ2-5; D is unresolved. Trimming pared 3 bases from V and 1 base from J, leaving 6 bases between. The length of the CDR3 is 12 residues. CDR1 DFQATT and CDR2 SNEGSKA come from the germline V gene (reference sequence). The CDR3, as DNA: TGCAGTGCTAGGTTTAGCCAAGAGACCCAGTACTTC. Protein sequence: CSARFSQETQYF.

Only one count was recorded for this clonotype. The rearrangement joins TRBV28 to TRBJ2-4, with D possibly TRBD2 on 7 matching bases. The CDR3 has 16 amino acids. CDR1 is MDHEN, CDR2 SYDVKM, per germline. V was shortened by 4 bases and J by 12 bases, with 25 bases between the two germline ends. CDR3 sequence: CASSSLGREGSGDQYF. The CDR3 nucleotides read TGTGCCAGCAGTTCCCTGGGCAGGGAGGGGTCAGGGGATCAGTACTTC.

The chain links TRBV7-3 to TRBJ2-1; D is undetermined. Trimming left V 4 bases short and J 10 bases short, with 5 bases between. Germline-derived CDR1 and CDR2 are SGHTA and FQGTGA. CDR3 size: 10 residues. The CDR3 DNA reads as TGTGCCAGCAGCTCCTACGAGCAGTTCTTC. The encoded protein is CASSSYEQFF.

This clonotype appeared a few times. This sequence joins TRBV29-1 and TRBJ2-5, with D tentatively TRBD1 (5 bases). CDR1 is SQVTM, CDR2 ANQGSEA, per germline. This CDR3 is built from 12 residues. Trimming took 2 bases from V and 4 from J, leaving 8 bases between them. The CDR3 bases are TGCAGCGTTGAAAGGGGCGCAGAGACCCAGTACTTC. This gives the protein CSVERGAETQYF.

The gene calls are TRBV20-1 and TRBJ2-7; D might be TRBD2 (5 bases). The germline V and J ends were trimmed by 0 bases and 5 bases, with 17 bases remaining between them. The length of the CDR3 is 15 residues. From germline, CDR1 is DFQATT and CDR2 SNEGSKA (reference sequence). CDR3 bases: TGCAGTGCTAGAGATTTATCGAGGGTGATAAACGAGCAGTACTTC. Translated: CSARDLSRVINEQYF.

This clonotype showed up many times. This chain uses TRBV7-2 with TRBJ2-1; weak D call: TRBD1 (6 bases). The CDR3 has 14 residues. The V gene lost 5 bases and the J gene lost 0 bases, with 8 bases spanning the gap. In germline, CDR1 is SGHTA, CDR2 FQGNSA. CDR3 nucleotides: TGTGCCAGCAGCCTGGACAGCTCCTACAATGAGCAGTTCTTC. Encoded protein: CASSLDSSYNEQFF.

This clonotype was seen only a few times. The rearrangement joins TRBV4-2 to TRBJ2-3; 8 nucleotides line up with TRBD2. The CDR3 runs to 17 residues. V was pared by 2 bases and J by 6 bases, with 13 bases of the junction left unmatched. Germline loops: CDR1 LGHNA, CDR2 YNFKEQ. The CDR3 protein is CASSQKGTSKTRDTQYF. The CDR3 DNA follows: TGTGCCAGCAGCCAAAAAGGGACTAGTAAGACCCGCGATACGCAGTATTTT.

This rearrangement joins TRBV6-5 to TRBJ2-6; D is unresolved. Germline CDR1 MNHEY, CDR2 SVGAGI. V lost 2 bases and J 2 bases, leaving 16 bases between the germline ends. The CDR3 loop spans 18 amino acids. The CDR3 sequence is CASSYNPSGETGANVLTF. The CDR3 region has the DNA TGTGCCAGCAGTTACAACCCGAGTGGGGAAACTGGGGCCAACGTCCTGACTTTC.

The chain carries TRBV4-2 and TRBJ2-7; 9 nucleotides agree with TRBD1. This CDR3 spans 15 amino acids. V shed 3 bases, J shed 7 bases, and the junction held 10 bases outside the gene matches. The germline V gene has CDR1 LGHNA and CDR2 YNFKEQ. The CDR3 spells CASSHWGQGNNEQYF. The CDR3 DNA follows: TGTGCCAGCAGCCATTGGGGACAGGGAAATAATGAGCAGTACTTC.

With respect to this clonotype: Because the CDR3 is missing its conserved closing phenylalanine or tryptophan, this is likely a read error. The V and J genes are TRBV4-3 and TRBJ2-5; D possibly corresponds to TRBD2 (6 bases). The germline V gene encodes CDR1 LGHNA and CDR2 YSLEER. The CDR3 sequence is 17 residues long. The V end lost 1 base, the J end lost 2 bases, and 17 bases lay between the germline ends. CDR3 nucleotides: TGCGCCAGCAGCCAAGGTGGAGTGGGACTGGGACAAGAGACCCAGTACGTC. It yields the protein CASSQGGVGLGQETQYV.

A note on this clonotype: A read error may produce the germline difference seen at one junction end. This chain uses TRBV4-2 with TRBJ2-3; the D gene is possibly TRBD2 (6 bases). Germline-derived CDR1 and CDR2 are LGHNA and YNFKEQ. The CDR3 is 16 residues long. The CDR3 DNA reads as TGCGCCAGCAGCCAAGATTGGCGGGATGGCACAGATACGCAGTATTTT. It translates to CASSQDWRDGTDTQYF.

This clonotype has a handful of counts. The J gene is TRBJ2-3, the V gene TRBV3-1, with TRBD2 matching over 10 bases. The CDR3 is 16 amino acids. Germline V gene lookup returns CDR1 LGHDT and CDR2 YNNKEL (reference sequence). J was trimmed by 2 bases and V by 3 bases; bases with no gene match: 5. The CDR3 DNA reads TGTGCCAGCAGCCAGTTAGCGGGAGGAACCACAGATACGCAGTATTTT. This encodes CASSQLAGGTTDTQYF.

In this sample, this clonotype turned up many times. The chain links TRBV11-2 to TRBJ2-7; 12 positions match TRBD2. Germline CDR1 reads SGHAT; CDR2 reads FQNNGV. The CDR3 is 16 residues long. After removal of 4 bases from V and 4 bases from J, the junction contained 8 bases not matched to a gene. In DNA form, the CDR3 reads TGTGCCAGCAGCTCTAGGACTAGCGGGATTGATTACGAGCAGTACTTC. The encoded protein is CASSSRTSGIDYEQYF.

The CDR3 DNA reads TGTGCCACCAGCAGAGGACAGGGTGAGGGCTACGAGCAGTACTTC. It yields the protein CATSRGQGEGYEQYF. V and J are TRBV15 and TRBJ2-5; 7 bases map to TRBD1. The J call may not be correct, given that the DNA end is closer to TRBJ2-7. The CDR3 has 15 amino acids. The germline gives CDR1 LNHNV, CDR2 YYDKDF (reference sequence).

This clonotype was recorded a few times. This chain uses TRBV15 with TRBJ2-1; the D gene is possibly TRBD2 (5 bases). V was shortened by 5 bases and J by 8 bases, with 13 bases between the two germline ends. CDR3 length: 13 amino acids. Germline assignment: CDR1 LNHNV and CDR2 YYDKDF (reference sequence). The CDR3 sequence is CATSRVEGYEQFF. As DNA, the CDR3 is TGTGCCACCAGCCGAGTTGAGGGCTATGAGCAGTTCTTC.

The chain joins TRBV9 to TRBJ2-5; 9 nucleotides line up with TRBD1. Trimming took 0 bases from V and 4 from J; bases not matched to a gene: 4. Germline CDR1 reads SGDLS; CDR2 reads YYNGEE. The CDR3 has 15 amino acids. CDR3 DNA sequence: TGTGCCAGCAGCGTAGATGGGACAGGGACAGAGACCCAGTACTTC. It translates to CASSVDGTGTETQYF.

This chain connects TRBV20-1 to TRBJ2-5; 11 bases align to TRBD2. Per the germline V gene, CDR1 is DFQATT and CDR2 is SNEGSKA (reference sequence). V lost 6 bases to trimming and J lost 0 bases; unmatched junction nucleotides: 6. There are 15 residues in the CDR3. CDR3 sequence reads: CSATAGLADQETQYF. The CDR3 nucleotides read TGCAGTGCAACGGCGGGACTAGCGGACCAAGAGACCCAGTACTTC.

This chain joins TRBV12-3 or TRBV12-4 and TRBJ1-2, with a weak D call TRBD1 (5 bases). V lost 3 bases to trimming and J lost 4 bases, with 9 bases between them. The CDR3 extends over 13 amino acids. The CDR3 nucleotides read TGTGCCAGCAGTTTTGGGGACGTCTATGGCTACACCTTC. This encodes CASSFGDVYGYTF.

The chain links TRBV13 to TRBJ2-3, with 7 bases that match TRBD1. V trimming: 5 bases; J trimming: 8 bases; junction bases outside the gene matches: 13. The CDR3 extends over 15 amino acids. Germline loops: CDR1 PRHDT, CDR2 FYEKMQ (reference sequence). In nucleotides, the CDR3 is TGTGCCAGCAGCGCCCTACACCGGGACAGAACTACGCAGTATTTT. This gives the protein CASSALHRDRTTQYF.